The source of this TCR beta chain is a study of blood T cells in healthy people across ages. This clonotype was counted between two and nine times. Healthy Russian Caucasian donors spanned ages 6 to 90 years. The authors ran a second PCR of about 7 to 11 cycles using a sample-barcoded 5' primer and a J-beta primer mix. Each CDR3 protein is one row after TCRdb ran MiXCR on the 5' RACE reads. Among about 1.1 million distinct CDR3 sequences listed, 35% to 40% were seen once. The germline V gene encodes CDR1 SEHNR and CDR2 FQNEAQ (reference sequence). The CDR3 has 14 residues. V was clipped by 2 bases and J by 2 bases, with 8 bases between them.

The sequencing sample was made of blood. This TCR was recovered from a man between 18 and 29 years old in good health. This chain links TRBV7-9 with TRBJ2-3; D gene unclear. In DNA, the CDR3 is TGTGCCAGCAGCTTATTAGGTACCACAGATACGCAGTATTTT. Amino acid sequence: CASSLLGTTDTQYF.